This T cell receptor (beta chain) was documented in a study of cytomegalovirus exposure and HLA in healthy donors. Study conclusions and caveats: An analysis done earlier found most TCR beta V segments productive about 87% or about 30% of the time. Highly shared sequence variants in one cluster were likely a sequencing artifact. Some V segments, TRBV6-2 and TRBV6-3 among them, were indistinguishable and were therefore excluded.

Concerning this clone itself: No antigen is known for it.

CDR1 is SGHAT and CDR2 is FQNNGV in the germline V gene. The length of the CDR3 is 16 residues. V gave up 5 bases and J gave up 6 bases, with 21 bases separating them. It was with 60 Vbeta and 13 Jbeta primers that the PCR ran. As processed by the authors: As a later analysis found, there were 70 million to 90 million unique TCR beta chains, of which 8.5 million to 13 million were shared. This table comes from immunoSEQ multiplex PCR, and its TCRdb copy is limited to in-frame clones, with some not included. Clone size and the V and J calls come from that table; the DNA yielded D and trimming. The table records about 120,000 clones, 78% of them present only once.

Input material: PBMCs. The sequence was obtained from a woman aged 30 to 39 in good health and CMV-seropositive. The V and J genes are TRBV11-2 and TRBJ2-3; TRBD1 might be the D (5 bases). CDR3 nucleotide sequence: TGTGCCAGCAGCCCAGTGATACAGGTCTTGTCTGATACGCAGTATTTT. It specifies CASSPVIQVLSDTQYF.